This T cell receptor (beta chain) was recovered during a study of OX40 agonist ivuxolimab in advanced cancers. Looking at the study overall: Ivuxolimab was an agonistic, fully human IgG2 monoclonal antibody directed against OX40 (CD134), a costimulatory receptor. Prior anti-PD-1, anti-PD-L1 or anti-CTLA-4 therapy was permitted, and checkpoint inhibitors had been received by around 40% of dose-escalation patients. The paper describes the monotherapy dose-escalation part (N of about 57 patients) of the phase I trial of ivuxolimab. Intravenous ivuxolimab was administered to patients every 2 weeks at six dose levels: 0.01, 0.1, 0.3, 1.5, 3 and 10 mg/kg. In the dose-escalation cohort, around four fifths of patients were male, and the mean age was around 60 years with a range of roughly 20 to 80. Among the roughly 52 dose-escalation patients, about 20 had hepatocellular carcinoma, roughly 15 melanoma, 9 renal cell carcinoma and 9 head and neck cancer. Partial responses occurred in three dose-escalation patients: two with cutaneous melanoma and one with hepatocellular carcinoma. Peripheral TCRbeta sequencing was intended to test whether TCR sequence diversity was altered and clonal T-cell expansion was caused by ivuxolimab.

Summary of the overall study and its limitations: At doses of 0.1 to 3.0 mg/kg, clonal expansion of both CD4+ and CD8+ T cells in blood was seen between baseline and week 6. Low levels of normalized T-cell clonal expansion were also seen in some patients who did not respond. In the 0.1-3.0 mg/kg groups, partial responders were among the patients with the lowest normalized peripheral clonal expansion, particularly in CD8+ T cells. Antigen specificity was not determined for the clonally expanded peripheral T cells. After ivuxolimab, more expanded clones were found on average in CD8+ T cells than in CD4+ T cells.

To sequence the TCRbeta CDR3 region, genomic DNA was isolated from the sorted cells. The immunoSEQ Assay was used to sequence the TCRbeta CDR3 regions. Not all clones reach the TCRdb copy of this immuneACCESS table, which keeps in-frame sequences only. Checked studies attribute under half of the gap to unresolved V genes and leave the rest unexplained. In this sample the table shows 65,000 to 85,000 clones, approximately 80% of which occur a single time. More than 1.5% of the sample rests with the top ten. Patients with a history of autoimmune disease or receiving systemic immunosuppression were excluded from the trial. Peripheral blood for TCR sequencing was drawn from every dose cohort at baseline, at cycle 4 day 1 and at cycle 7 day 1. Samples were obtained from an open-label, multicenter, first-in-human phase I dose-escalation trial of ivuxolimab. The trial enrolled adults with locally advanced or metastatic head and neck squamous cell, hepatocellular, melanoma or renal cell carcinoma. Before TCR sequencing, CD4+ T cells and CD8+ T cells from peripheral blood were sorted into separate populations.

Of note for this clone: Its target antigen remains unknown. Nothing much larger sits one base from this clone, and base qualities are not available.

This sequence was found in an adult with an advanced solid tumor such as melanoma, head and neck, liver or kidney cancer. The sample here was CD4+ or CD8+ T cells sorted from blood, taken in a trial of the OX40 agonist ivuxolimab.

The nucleotide sequence reads as follows: TGTGCCAGCAGTTTAGCCGGGACAGCTTATAATTCACCCCTCCACTTT. The encoded protein is CASSLAGTAYNSPLHF. The rearranged segments are TRBV27 and TRBJ1-6; TRBD1 agrees with 7 junctional bases. The germline V and J ends show losses of 2 bases and 4 bases respectively, and no gene match explains 5 bases of the junction. Based on the germline V gene (reference sequence), the CDR1 and CDR2 sequences are MNHEY and SMNVEV. There are 16 amino acids in the CDR3, from cysteine to phenylalanine inclusive. Left in the record is the CDR3 DNA by itself, 48 bases read in frame from the first base.